This T cell receptor beta chain was found in a study of Tregs in tolerant kidney transplant recipients. V trimming: 4 bases; J trimming: 3 bases; junction bases outside the gene matches: 7. There are 16 residues in the CDR3. Germline CDR1 is SGDLS and CDR2 is YYNGEE. This table comes from immunoSEQ multiplex PCR, and its TCRdb copy is limited to in-frame clones, with some not included. In the table there are 60,000 to 65,000 clones, roughly 98% of which are singletons. The TCR sequence derives from a human donor who received a combined kidney and bone marrow transplant. The gene calls are TRBV9 and TRBJ2-2; 9 nucleotides align to TRBD2. The sequencing here drew on Tregs from blood, taken before the transplant. In nucleotides, the CDR3 is TGTGCCAGCAGCAAGCGGGGGGACCTAGACACCGGGGAGCTGTTTTTT. Residues: CASSKRGDLDTGELFF.